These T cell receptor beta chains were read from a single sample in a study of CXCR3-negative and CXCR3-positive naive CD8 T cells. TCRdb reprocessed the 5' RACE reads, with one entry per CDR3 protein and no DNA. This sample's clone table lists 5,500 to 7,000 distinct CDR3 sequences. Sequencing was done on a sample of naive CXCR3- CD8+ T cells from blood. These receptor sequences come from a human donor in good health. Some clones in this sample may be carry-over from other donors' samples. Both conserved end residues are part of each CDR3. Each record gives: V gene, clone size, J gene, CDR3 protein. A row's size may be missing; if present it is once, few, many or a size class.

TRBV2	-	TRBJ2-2	CASRTTGTGGTTNTGELFF
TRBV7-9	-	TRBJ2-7	CASSALEEQYF
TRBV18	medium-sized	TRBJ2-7	CASSPSGSYYEQYF
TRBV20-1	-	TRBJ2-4	CSASVTDKNIQYF
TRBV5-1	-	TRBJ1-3	CASRTGNTIYF
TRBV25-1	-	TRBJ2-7	CASSSTGPYEQYF
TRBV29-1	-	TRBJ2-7	CSALTGNSYEQYF
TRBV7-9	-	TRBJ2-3	CASSLVGTDTDTQYF
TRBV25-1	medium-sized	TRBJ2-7	CASSTGGAWSEQYF
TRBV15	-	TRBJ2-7	CATSRNPGTDDEQYF
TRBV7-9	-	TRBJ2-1	CASSSRGNEQFF
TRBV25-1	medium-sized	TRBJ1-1	CASSDKQGLVFF
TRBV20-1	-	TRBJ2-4	CSARTSEENIQYF
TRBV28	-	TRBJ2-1	CASSPIGGYEQFF
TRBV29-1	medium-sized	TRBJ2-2	CSVEDSGDPGELFF
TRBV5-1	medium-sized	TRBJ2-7	CASSQHQGTYEQYF
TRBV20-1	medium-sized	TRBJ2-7	CSATGTGYDEQYF
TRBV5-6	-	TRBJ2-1	CASSLVQPGNEQFF
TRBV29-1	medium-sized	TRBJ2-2	CSVVRYTGELFF
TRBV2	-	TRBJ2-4	CASSAGHIAKNIQYF
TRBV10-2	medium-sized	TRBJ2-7	CASRDEAYEQYF
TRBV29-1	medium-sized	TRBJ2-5	CSVERDGYQETQYF
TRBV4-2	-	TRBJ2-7	CASSPGYGYEQYF
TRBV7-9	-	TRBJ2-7	CASSLADYEQYF
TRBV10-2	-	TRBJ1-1	CASDNVVEAFF
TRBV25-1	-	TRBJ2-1	CASRAGTYNEQFF
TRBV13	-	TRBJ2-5	CASSLLPQGGSTSRTQYF
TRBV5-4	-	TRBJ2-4	CASSLDTKNIQYF
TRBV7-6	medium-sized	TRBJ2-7	CASRSGQGYEQYF
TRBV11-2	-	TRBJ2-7	CASSLSEGPLSYEQYF
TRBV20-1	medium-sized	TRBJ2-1	CSARDTRGVSYNEQFF